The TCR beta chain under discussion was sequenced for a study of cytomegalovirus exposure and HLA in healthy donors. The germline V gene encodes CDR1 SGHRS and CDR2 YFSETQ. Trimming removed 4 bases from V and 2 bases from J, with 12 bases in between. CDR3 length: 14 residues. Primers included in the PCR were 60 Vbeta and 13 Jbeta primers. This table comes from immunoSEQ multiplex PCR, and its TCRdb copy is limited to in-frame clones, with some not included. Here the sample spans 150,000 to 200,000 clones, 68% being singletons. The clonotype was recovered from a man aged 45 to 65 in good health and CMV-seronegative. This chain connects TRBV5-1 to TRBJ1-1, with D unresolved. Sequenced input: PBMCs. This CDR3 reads CASSPGVTNTEAFF. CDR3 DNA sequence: TGCGCCAGCAGCCCTGGAGTCACTAACACTGAAGCTTTCTTT.